A selection of T cell receptor beta chains follows, all from one sample in a study of T cells after yellow fever vaccination. TCRdb analysed the 5' RACE reads with MiXCR anew, one entry per CDR3 protein. The table has under 300,000 distinct CDR3 sequences, approximately 6.8% seen once. The sequencing here drew on CD4+ T cells sorted from PBMCs, taken on the day of the yellow fever booster vaccination. The origin of the receptors is a man aged 25-40 years who received the YFV17D yellow fever vaccine. Each CDR3 is given with its conserved first and last residue. Each record gives: J gene, V gene, D gene, clone size, CDR3 DNA, CDR3 protein. D genes are given only for firm matches. The size field is filled for only some rows; it gives once, few, many or a size class.

TRBJ2-7,TRBV7-2,.,.,TGTGCCAGCAGCTTAGACGCGGGCTTCGGATCCGAGCAGTACTTC,CASSLDAGFGSEQYF
TRBJ2-4,TRBV20-1,.,many,TGCAGTGCTAGAATTGGCCTAGCCAAAAACATTCAGTACTTC,CSARIGLAKNIQYF
TRBJ2-3,TRBV7-6,TRBD2,.,TGTGCCAGCAGCCCCTTAAGCGGGAGCCCAGATACGCAGTATTTT,CASSPLSGSPDTQYF
TRBJ2-1,TRBV6-5,.,many,TGTGCCAGCAGTTTAAGGGCAGGAAGCTCCTACAATGAGCAGTTCTTC,CASSLRAGSSYNEQFF
TRBJ2-2,TRBV29-1,TRBD1,few,TGCAGCGTCGCTACAGGGGTGGGCGGGGAGCTGTTTTTT,CSVATGVGGELFF
TRBJ2-2,TRBV28,TRBD1,few,TGTGCCAGCAGGTGGACAGGGAGGCACACCGGGGAGCTGTTTTTT,CASRWTGRHTGELFF
TRBJ2-1,TRBV12-3/TRBV12-4,.,few,TGTGCCAGCACCGCGGTACGGTCATACCACAATGAGCAGTTCTTC,CASTAVRSYHNEQFF
TRBJ1-6,TRBV2,.,many,TGTGCCAGCAGTCTCGCGGAGTCCTATAATTCACCCCTCCACTTT,CASSLAESYNSPLHF
TRBJ2-1,TRBV7-9,.,few,TGTGCCAGCAGCTTAGGGCCTCTTGAGGCTGAGCAGTTCTTC,CASSLGPLEAEQFF
TRBJ2-3,TRBV6-2/TRBV6-3,.,many,TGTGCCAGCAGTCTCCCTGTGGATACGCAGTATTTT,CASSLPVDTQYF
TRBJ2-5,TRBV25-1,.,many,TGTGCCAGCAATCAGCCAGGCCAAGAGACCCAGTACTTC,CASNQPGQETQYF
TRBJ2-4,TRBV7-9,TRBD1,.,TGTGCCAGCAGCGTGACAGGGGGTATTCAGTACTTC,CASSVTGGIQYF
TRBJ2-1,TRBV5-5,.,few,TGTGCCAGCATTGACAGAAAGAATGAGCAGTTCTTC,CASIDRKNEQFF
TRBJ2-3,TRBV11-2,TRBD2,few,TGTGCCAGCACCCGGCCTAGCGGGAGGCAGTATTTT,CASTRPSGRQYF
TRBJ2-7,TRBV7-6,.,.,TGTGCCAGCAGCTTAGTGAGCGGGACAGGAGGTTTCTACGAGCAGTACTTC,CASSLVSGTGGFYEQYF
TRBJ2-2,TRBV20-1,.,many,TGCAGTGCTAGAGCAGACTACCGAGGGAACACCGGGGAGCTGTTTTTT,CSARADYRGNTGELFF
TRBJ2-3,TRBV30,TRBD2,.,TGTGCCTGGAGAGAGACTAGCGGGAGTGGATTTTATTTT,CAWRETSGSGFYF
TRBJ2-3,TRBV20-1,TRBD2,many,TGCAGTGCACGACTACTAGCGGATACGCAGTATTTT,CSARLLADTQYF
TRBJ1-3,TRBV7-6,.,many,TGTGCCAGCAGCTTAAGGTCGGGGAGCTCTGGAAACACCATATATTTT,CASSLRSGSSGNTIYF
TRBJ2-7,TRBV10-3,.,few,TGTGCCATCAGTGAAGGGACACGCGGCGAGCAGTACTTC,CAISEGTRGEQYF
TRBJ1-2,TRBV5-4,TRBD1,many,TGTGCCAGCAGCTTTAAGGACAGGGGGTACTATGGCTACACCTTC,CASSFKDRGYYGYTF
TRBJ2-2,TRBV10-3,.,.,TGTGCCGGGCGTGGTGGCGCCGGGGAGCTGTTTTTT,CAGRGGAGELFF
TRBJ2-5,TRBV5-1,.,.,TGCGCCAGCACAGGGGGGATCGGAATTCAAGAGACCCAGTACTTC,CASTGGIGIQETQYF
TRBJ2-5,TRBV5-1,.,many,TGCGCCAGCAGCTTGGACCCGGACGGGACCCAGTACTTC,CASSLDPDGTQYF
TRBJ1-1,TRBV19,.,.,TGTGCCAGTAGTATAAAGGTTCCGGTCACTGAAGCTTTCTTT,CASSIKVPVTEAFF
TRBJ1-2,TRBV24-1,.,.,TGTGCCACCTCTTGCCAAGGAGAAAGCAGGGAATATTTCTATGGCTACACCTTC,CATSCQGESREYFYGYTF
TRBJ2-5,TRBV5-1,.,many,TGCGCCAGCATGCCGGGACAACTGGGCCAAGAGACCCAGTACTTC,CASMPGQLGQETQYF
TRBJ2-1,TRBV28,TRBD1,.,TGTGCCAGCAGGGTAACAGGGGCCAACAATGAGCAGTTCTTC,CASRVTGANNEQFF
TRBJ2-1,TRBV5-1,.,few,TGCGCCAGCAGTGAGACCGGGACCGAGCAGTTCTTC,CASSETGTEQFF
TRBJ1-1,TRBV12-3/TRBV12-4,.,.,TGTGCCAGCAGTCATACAGGACTGAACACTGAAGCTTTCTTT,CASSHTGLNTEAFF